Given below is one T cell receptor beta chain in context. The authors' processing: Amplified reference gene primers provided the basis for estimating nucleated cell counts. Here immunoSEQ multiplex PCR was the method, and the copy in TCRdb shows in-frame clones only, minus some. V, J and clone size are those of that table, while D and trimming were read from the DNA. The repertoire holds approximately 210,000 clones, with less than 85% as singletons. This entry is derived from a study of blood T cell repertoires in COVID-19. Across the whole study: Donors in the United States, Italy and Spain gave samples during acute or convalescent COVID-19.

The CDR3 is made up of 15 amino acids. Germline CDR1 MGHRA, CDR2 YSYEKL. Trimming removed 3 bases from V and 7 bases from J; junction bases left unmatched: 5. The chain links TRBV4-1 to TRBJ2-2; 10 bases are a match to TRBD2. Specimen: peripheral blood. The sequence came from a woman at least 80 years old with COVID-19, enrolled during active disease. CDR3 region: CASSHLAGGHGELFF. The CDR3 nucleotides read TGCGCCAGCAGCCATTTAGCGGGAGGCCACGGGGAGCTGTTTTTT.